One and the same sample provided the 27 T cell receptor beta chains below, sequenced in a study of patients and donors after allogeneic stem cell transplantation. Via MiXCR, TCRdb re-called the RT-PCR reads, giving one row per CDR3 protein. The data show about 150,000 distinct CDR3 sequences, about two fifths seen once. Sequences were obtained from blood, either unsorted or a sorted T cell fraction (not recorded which). The receptors shown here come from a human donor who was either an allogeneic HSCT recipient or a stem cell or donor lymphocyte infusion donor (not recorded which). It is not recorded whose cells these are; they may come from a transplant donor.

This clonotype was observed a handful of times. The CDR3: CASSLADGYGYTF. For the CDR3, the DNA is TGTGCCAGCAGTTTAGCCGACGGCTATGGCTACACCTTC. This chain links TRBV12-3 or TRBV12-4 with TRBJ1-2; D is unresolved. There are 13 residues in the CDR3. The V and J ends lost 0 bases and 4 bases respectively, with 6 bases between them.

This clonotype came up a few times. This chain connects TRBV9 to TRBJ2-2, with 7 bases aligning to TRBD2. The germline gives CDR1 SGDLS, CDR2 YYNGEE. Trimming at V came to 4 bases and at J to 6 bases, leaving 9 bases not matched to a gene. The CDR3 consists of 15 residues. The DNA of the CDR3 is TGTGCCAGCAGCCCGTTGGGGAGCGGGGCCGGGGAGCTGTTTTTT. This gives the protein CASSPLGSGAGELFF.

This clonotype has only a few counts. In nucleotides, the CDR3 is TGTGCCAGCAGCCAAGCGAGTTTGTGGGAGACCCAGTACTTC. Protein: CASSQASLWETQYF. This chain joins TRBV3-1 and TRBJ2-5; D unresolved. CDR3 length equals 14 residues. Germline lookup yields CDR1 LGHDT and CDR2 YNNKEL (reference sequence). Trimming cost V 1 base and J 5 bases, with 11 bases left between them.

This chain links TRBV6-5 with TRBJ1-2, with D perhaps TRBD1 (5 bases). This CDR3 comprises 14 residues. Germline values: CDR1 MNHEY, CDR2 SVGAGI. V was trimmed by 0 bases and J by 6 bases, leaving 11 bases between them. CDR3 loop: CASSYSGQGNGYTF. CDR3 nucleotides: TGTGCCAGCAGTTACTCCGGGCAGGGTAATGGCTACACCTTC.

This clonotype was counted between two and nine times. The CDR3 nucleotides are TGTGCCAGCAGGAACACAGGGGGCACTGAAGCTTTCTTT. This encodes CASRNTGGTEAFF. The V call is TRBV6-4, the J call TRBJ1-1; TRBD1 matches 8 bases. V gave up 6 bases and J gave up 4 bases; unmatched junction bases: 4. This CDR3 has 13 amino acids. Germline V CDR1 and CDR2: MRHNA, SNTAGT.

This chain joins TRBV5-1 and TRBJ1-1, with TRBD1 as a possible D gene (6 bases). Trimming stripped 0 bases from V and 8 bases from J, with 17 bases between. Germline V gene sequence: CDR1 SGHRS, CDR2 YFSETQ. The CDR3 spans 15 residues. The CDR3 reads CASSLAWGAPAEAFF. The CDR3 bases are TGCGCCAGCAGCTTGGCTTGGGGGGCGCCCGCCGAAGCTTTCTTT.

This chain joins TRBV7-3 and TRBJ2-5; TRBD1 might be the D (5 bases). Germline CDR1 SGHTA, CDR2 FQGTGA. V dropped 5 bases and J dropped 1 base, with 8 bases sitting between them. The CDR3 extends over 13 amino acids. The CDR3 coding sequence is TGTGCCAGCAGCCGACAGACCCAAGAGACCCAGTACTTC. This codes for CASSRQTQETQYF.

There are a few counts of this clonotype. The rearrangement joins TRBV6-2 or TRBV6-3 to TRBJ2-1, with 12 positions matching TRBD2. Losses at the gene ends were 2 bases for V and 7 bases for J; bases not matched to a gene: 3. This CDR3 region has 15 residues. Germline CDR1 MNHEY, CDR2 SVGEGT. CDR3 nucleotide sequence: TGTGCCAGCAGTTACAGCCTAGCGGGGGGGAATGAGCAGTTCTTC. Residues: CASSYSLAGGNEQFF.

This clonotype was observed a handful of times. DNA of the CDR3: TGTGCCAGCAGTCCGGACGGAAACACTGAAGCTTTCTTT. Translation gives CASSPDGNTEAFF. V usage is TRBV27 and J usage is TRBJ1-1; D unclear. V lost 5 bases, J lost 2 bases, and 9 bases lay in between. The V gene's germline CDR1 is MNHEY and CDR2 SMNVEV (reference sequence). The CDR3 spans 13 residues.

This chain connects TRBV3-1 to TRBJ2-3; TRBD1 is a possible D gene (6 bases). Germline CDR1 reads LGHDT; CDR2 reads YNNKEL (reference sequence). The V and J ends lost 4 bases and 0 bases respectively, with 14 bases between them. CDR3 length: 16 residues. In nucleotides, the CDR3 is TGTGCCAGCAGCCCTAGACAGGTCGCTAGCACAGATACGCAGTATTTT. Its protein is CASSPRQVASTDTQYF.

The chain has TRBV24-1 and TRBJ2-1; 8 bases are shared with TRBD1. The V segment lost 3 bases and the J segment 3 bases; nucleotides outside the gene matches: 6. Looked up from germline, CDR1 is KGHDR and CDR2 is SFDVKD. The CDR3 spans 16 residues. This chain's CDR3 is CATSDEDRAFYNEQFF. The CDR3 coding sequence is TGTGCCACCAGTGATGAGGACAGGGCCTTCTACAATGAGCAGTTCTTC.

This clonotype was counted only a few times. This chain links TRBV12-3 or TRBV12-4 with TRBJ1-6; D unclear. This CDR3 has 15 amino acids. Between the trimmed V and J ends, which lost 5 bases and 1 base, there was a span of 9 bases. In nucleotides, the CDR3 is TGTGCCAGCAGTACGGGTGGATCCTATAATTCACCCCTCCACTTT. Residues: CASSTGGSYNSPLHF.

V is TRBV5-5 and J is TRBJ2-7, with D maybe TRBD1 (5 bases). Germline V lookup: CDR1 SGHKS, CDR2 YYEKEE (reference sequence). The CDR3 consists of 13 residues. Trimming cost V 5 bases and J 4 bases, with 13 bases left between them. In DNA, the CDR3 is TGTGCCAGCAGGATGGACACGCGTTACGAGCAGTACGTC. Protein: CASRMDTRYEQYV.

V and J are TRBV20-1 and TRBJ1-2; the D is unclear. CDR1 and CDR2 from the germline V gene are DFQATT and SNEGSKA (reference sequence). This CDR3 is built from 13 residues. V lost 6 bases, J lost 3 bases, and 14 bases lay in between. CDR3 in DNA: TGCAGTGCCGTATCGGGAACTTACTATGGCTACACCTTC. This sequence encodes CSAVSGTYYGYTF.

Comments on this clonotype: No DNA is shown, since the ends of the CDR3 on it are uncertain; the CDR3 is the one TCRdb lists. This chain uses TRBV20-1 with TRBJ1-3; the table's D gene call, TRBD1, was not cross checked with the DNA. CDR1 and CDR2 from the germline V gene are DFQATT and SNEGSKA (reference sequence). The CDR3 contains 17 residues when both ends are counted. The CDR3 sequence: CSARDPRPVGPGNTLYF.

The chain recombines TRBV29-1 with TRBJ1-2; no clear D gene. The CDR3 spans 13 residues. Germline values: CDR1 SQVTM, CDR2 ANQGSEA. V lost 4 bases, J lost 1 base, and 10 bases lay in between. The CDR3 bases are TGCAGCGTTGTAGGAGAACTTAACTATGGCTACACCTTC. It encodes CSVVGELNYGYTF.

The chain is built from TRBV12-3 or TRBV12-4 and TRBJ1-4, with unresolved D. CDR3 length equals 14 residues. The ends were cut back, 5 bases at V and 0 bases at J, with 7 bases in the middle. In nucleotides, the CDR3 is TGTGCCAGCAGTAGCATTCCAACTAATGAAAAACTGTTTTTT. It specifies CASSSIPTNEKLFF.

Many counts were recorded for this clonotype. The chain has TRBV4-3 and TRBJ1-5; D gene uncertain. Trimming shortened V by 0 bases and J by 5 bases, and 5 bases separated the two germline ends. The CDR3 loop spans 13 amino acids. Germline CDR1 LGHNA, CDR2 YSLEER. The CDR3 nucleotides are TGCGCCAGCAGCCAAGATGGGGATCAGCCCCAGCATTTT. Encoded protein: CASSQDGDQPQHF.

The CDR3 DNA sequence: TGTGCCAGCAGCCAAGATCGGACAGGGCTCACCGGGGAGCTGTTTTTT. Amino acids: CASSQDRTGLTGELFF. The chain combines TRBV3-1 with TRBJ2-2, with 8 bases identical to TRBD1. The germline V gene encodes CDR1 LGHDT and CDR2 YNNKEL (reference sequence). The CDR3 extends over 16 amino acids. The ends lost 0 bases at V and 4 bases at J; junction bases unmatched: 4.

The chain recombines TRBV6-5 with TRBJ1-2; D remains unclear. Trimming took 0 bases from V and 2 from J, leaving 10 bases between them. The CDR3 has 15 amino acids. The V gene's germline CDR1 is MNHEY and CDR2 SVGAGI. The CDR3 nucleotides read TGTGCCAGCAGTTACTCAATCTCGGTGAACTATGGCTACACCTTC. This codes for CASSYSISVNYGYTF.

V is TRBV7-2 and J is TRBJ2-3; no firm D call. V shed 3 bases and J shed 4 bases, with 8 bases lying between them. The CDR3 length is 13 residues. Germline V gene data show CDR1 as SGHTA and CDR2 as FQGNSA. The CDR3 region is CASSLFWADTQYF. CDR3 bases: TGTGCCAGCAGCTTGTTTTGGGCAGATACGCAGTATTTT.

This clonotype was seen ten or more times. This chain uses TRBV27 with TRBJ1-5; tentative D call: TRBD1 (5 bases). Trimming cost V 2 bases and J 3 bases, with 14 bases left between them. CDR3 length: 16 amino acids. Looked up from germline, CDR1 is MNHEY and CDR2 is SMNVEV (reference sequence). CDR3 nucleotides: TGTGCCAGCAGTTTAGGGGCAGGGTCACCCAATCAGCCCCAGCATTTT. The encoded protein is CASSLGAGSPNQPQHF.

This clonotype has only a few counts. The V and J genes are TRBV6-1 and TRBJ1-3; tentatively, D is TRBD1 (5 bases). This CDR3 has 17 amino acids. Germline assignment: CDR1 MNHNS and CDR2 SASEGT. The V and J ends lost 5 bases and 0 bases respectively, with 17 bases between them. CDR3 loop: CASSSTGFTSSGNTIYF. The DNA for the CDR3 is TGTGCCAGCAGTTCAACAGGTTTCACGTCCTCTGGAAACACCATATATTTT.

The rearrangement links TRBV15 to TRBJ2-5; tentatively, D is TRBD2 (6 bases). V was shortened by 0 bases and J by 3 bases, with 8 bases between the two germline ends. The germline gives CDR1 LNHNV, CDR2 YYDKDF (reference sequence). There are 14 residues in the CDR3. CDR3 amino acids: CATSRDRREETQYF. CDR3 DNA: TGTGCCACCAGCAGAGATCGGAGGGAAGAGACCCAGTACTTC.

This clonotype was seen a few times. The rearrangement links TRBV12-3 or TRBV12-4 to TRBJ2-3; possibly TRBD1 for D (5 bases). V lost 4 bases and J 2 bases, leaving 16 bases between the germline ends. There are 16 residues in the CDR3. The CDR3 spells CASSSLRQYLTDTQYF. The CDR3 region has the DNA TGTGCCAGCAGTTCTTTAAGACAGTACCTCACAGATACGCAGTATTTT.

This clonotype was counted at least ten times. This chain joins TRBV12-3 or TRBV12-4 and TRBJ1-5, with a possible D match to TRBD1 (5 bases). V was pared by 8 bases and J by 2 bases, with 13 bases between. The CDR3 sequence is 14 residues long. This chain's CDR3 is CASCQTGGNQPQHF. The CDR3 coding sequence is TGTGCCAGCTGCCAGACGGGGGGCAATCAGCCCCAGCATTTT.

This clonotype has a count of ten or more. The rearrangement joins TRBV11-2 to TRBJ1-1; D remains unclear. Germline V CDR1 and CDR2: SGHAT, FQNNGV. This CDR3 is 14 amino acids long. Trimming shortened V by 5 bases and J by 0 bases, and 10 bases separated the two germline ends. CDR3 nucleotide sequence: TGTGCCAGCAGCCTTTGGACCGTGAACACTGAAGCTTTCTTT. This codes for CASSLWTVNTEAFF.